One and the same sample provided the 5 T cell receptor beta chains below, sequenced in a study of cytomegalovirus exposure and HLA in healthy donors. This PCR relied on a set of 60 Vbeta primers and 13 Jbeta primers. The protocol was immunoSEQ multiplex PCR, while the TCRdb copy is restricted to in-frame clones and leaves out a portion. In the table there are fewer than 130,000 clones, roughly 69% of which are singletons. Sequenced sample: PBMCs. The receptors here all came from a man aged 25-45 years in good health and CMV-seropositive.

In the case of this clone: Compared with germline, one end of the junction differs, possibly owing to a read error. This chain links TRBV7-9 with TRBJ1-1; 7 nucleotides align to TRBD1. Germline V gene data show CDR1 as SEHNR and CDR2 as FQNEAQ (reference sequence). This CDR3 region has 14 residues. The CDR3 nucleotides are TGTGCCAGCAACTTACGGGACAGCAGCACTGAAGCTTTCTTT. Amino acid sequence: CASNLRDSSTEAFF. Drawing the rest from reference TRBV7-9 and TRBJ1-1, the complete variable domain is DTGVSQNPRHKITKRGQNVTFRCDPISEHNRLYWYRQTLGQGPEFLTYFQNEAQLEKSRLLSDRFSAERPKGSFSTLEIQRTEQGDSAMYLCASNLRDSSTEAFFGQGTRLTVV.

This rearrangement joins TRBV19 to TRBJ2-1; unclear D gene. Trimming stripped 9 bases from V and 7 bases from J, with 16 bases between. The length of the CDR3 is 13 residues. Germline values: CDR1 LNHDA, CDR2 SQIVND (reference sequence). The CDR3 sequence: CASAAYVGNEQFF. The CDR3 DNA reads TGTGCCAGCGCCGCGTACGTCGGTAATGAGCAGTTCTTC.

The chain links TRBV4-2 to TRBJ1-5, with D uncertain. This CDR3 is built from 13 residues. Trimming took 1 base from V and 6 from J, leaving 7 bases between them. Looked up from germline, CDR1 is LGHNA and CDR2 is YNFKEQ. This CDR3 is CASSQVVSQPQHF. DNA for the CDR3: TGTGCCAGCAGCCAAGTAGTTAGTCAGCCCCAGCATTTT.

This chain links TRBV4-1 with TRBJ2-5, with TRBD1 matching 8 bases. CDR1 and CDR2 from the germline V gene are MGHRA and YSYEKL. CDR3 length: 14 residues. J was trimmed by 8 bases and V by 0 bases; bases with no gene match: 5. CDR3 in amino acids: CASSQDAGTGTQYF. The CDR3 DNA follows: TGCGCCAGCAGCCAAGATGCAGGGACAGGTACCCAGTACTTC.

This chain links TRBV19 with TRBJ1-1; D is unresolved. V lost 3 bases and J lost 11, with 10 bases in between. The CDR3 runs 11 residues. From germline, CDR1 is LNHDA and CDR2 SQIVND (reference sequence). Here the CDR3 reads CASSIFYWAFF. In DNA form, the CDR3 reads TGTGCCAGTAGTATTTTCTATTGGGCTTTCTTT. Full variable domain (remainder filled in from reference TRBV19 and TRBJ1-1): DGGITQSPKYLFRKEGQNVTLSCEQNLNHDAMYWYRQDPGQGLRLIYYSQIVNDFQKGDIAEGYSVSREKKESFPLTVTSAQKNPTAFYLCASSIFYWAFFGQGTRLTVV.